This T cell receptor beta chain was captured by sequencing in a study of T cell responses to AZD1222 COVID-19 vaccine. Study-level findings and limits: Baseline antibody screening turned up just a handful of seropositive AZD1222 recipients. At 160-218 and 743-854, vaccine-associated CD4 TCRs were dominant, and they spanned spike. Most donors were white British, females outnumbered males, and clonal diversity was possibly underestimated.

Worth noting for this clone: What it binds is unknown.

The CDR3 has 16 amino acids. Germline values: CDR1 SGHDT, CDR2 YYEEEE. V lost 4 bases and J lost 8; bases outside the gene matches: 14. TCRdb's copy holds only in-frame clones and misses some; the assay was immunoSEQ multiplex PCR. Of 150,000 or so clones in the sample, approximately 93% were seen once. The rearrangement uses TRBV5-6 and TRBJ2-1; TRBD1 matches at 8 bases. The material was peripheral blood, obtained on day 0 of MenACWY control vaccination. The clonotype originates from an adult in good health. As DNA, the CDR3 is TGTGCCAGCAGCCCCGTCGTCTGGGACAGGATACATGAGCAGTTCTTC. Amino acids: CASSPVVWDRIHEQFF.